These 23 T cell receptor beta chains were all obtained from the same sample, sequenced in a study of T cells after yellow fever vaccination. TCRdb itself ran the 5' RACE reads through MiXCR, one entry per CDR3 protein. There are about 510,000 distinct CDR3 sequences in the sample; around a fifth occur only once, and about a sixth lies in the top ten. This specimen consisted of PBMCs, obtained around 3 weeks after the first yellow fever vaccination. These receptors all come from a man aged 18 to 29 who received the YFV17D yellow fever vaccine.

In this sample, this clonotype turned up a few times. V gene TRBV20-1 combines with J gene TRBJ1-5, with 8 bases aligning to TRBD1. Per the germline V gene, CDR1 is DFQATT and CDR2 is SNEGSKA (reference sequence). This CDR3 has 16 amino acids. Trimming cost V 3 bases and J 6 bases; bases outside gene matches: 13. The DNA of the CDR3 is TGCAGTGCTAGCACCGGGACAGGTTATCTTATTCAGCCCCAGCATTTT. Residues: CSASTGTGYLIQPQHF.

This clonotype was seen a handful of times. The V call is TRBV7-6, the J call TRBJ2-1; 13 bases map to TRBD2. The germline V gene encodes CDR1 SGHVS and CDR2 FNYEAQ. Germline trimming cut 5 bases from V and 2 bases from J; bases unmatched to any gene: 3. CDR3 size: 16 residues. Written as DNA, the CDR3 is TGTGCCAGCAGCCTCGGACTAGCGGGGGCCTACAATGAGCAGTTCTTC. It encodes CASSLGLAGAYNEQFF.

V and J are TRBV7-6 and TRBJ1-1, with D maybe TRBD1 (5 bases). Germline CDR1 reads SGHVS; CDR2 reads FNYEAQ. V lost 0 bases, J lost 0 bases, and 11 bases lay in between. The CDR3 contains 16 residues. The CDR3 DNA reads TGTGCCAGCAGCTTAGCCGGGGGACCTATGAACACTGAAGCTTTCTTT. Protein: CASSLAGGPMNTEAFF.

The CDR3 DNA reads as TGCGCCAGCAGCCAAGAGGCCAGCGGGGGAAGCAATGAGCAGTTCTTC. This gives the protein CASSQEASGGSNEQFF. The chain has TRBV4-3 and TRBJ2-1; TRBD2 agrees at 8 bases. CDR1 and CDR2 from the germline V gene are LGHNA and YSLEER. With V trimmed by 0 bases and J by 6 bases, 7 bases remained unmatched. The CDR3 is 16 amino acids.

This clonotype was observed a handful of times. This sequence joins TRBV4-1 and TRBJ2-7; no reliable D call. Germline V gives CDR1 MGHRA, CDR2 YSYEKL. CDR3 length equals 14 residues. Trimming left V 1 base short and J 4 bases short, with 11 bases between. Written as DNA, the CDR3 is TGCGCCAGCAGCCAAGCGGCCGGGCCTTACGAGCAGTACTTC. Its protein is CASSQAAGPYEQYF.

This clonotype has more than one count but fewer than ten. The chain combines TRBV7-4 with TRBJ2-7; D is ambiguous. Per germline, CDR1 SGHVT and CDR2 SQSDAQ. The length of the CDR3 is 17 residues. The V and J ends lost 5 bases and 5 bases respectively, with 25 bases between them. The CDR3 reads CASSLLSAWTWHDEQYF. DNA for the CDR3: TGTGCCAGCAGCCTTCTCTCGGCTTGGACGTGGCACGACGAGCAGTACTTC.

In its sample, this clonotype was seen a few times. The rearrangement uses TRBV24-1 and TRBJ2-2, with 16 bases lining up with TRBD2. Per the germline V gene, CDR1 is KGHDR and CDR2 is SFDVKD. This CDR3 comprises 20 residues. Trimming took 3 bases from V and 0 from J; bases not matched to a gene: 6. This CDR3 reads CATSDRGTSGGATNTGELFF. CDR3 nucleotide sequence: TGTGCCACCAGTGATCGGGGGACTAGCGGGGGGGCGACGAACACCGGGGAGCTGTTTTTT.

This clonotype was observed a handful of times. The V gene is TRBV7-8, the J gene TRBJ1-5; D is undetermined. CDR1 and CDR2 from the germline V gene are SGHVS and FQNEAQ. V was shortened by 6 bases and J by 0 bases, with 9 bases between the two germline ends. The CDR3 spans 14 residues. CDR3 protein: CASSFQYSNQPQHF. DNA of the CDR3: TGTGCCAGCAGTTTTCAGTATAGCAATCAGCCCCAGCATTTT.

A few counts support this clonotype. The chain employs TRBV4-1 and TRBJ2-3, with TRBD2 matching 9 bases. CDR1 and CDR2 (germline): MGHRA, YSYEKL. The CDR3 runs to 16 residues. V lost 4 bases to trimming and J lost 1 base; unmatched junction nucleotides: 6. CDR3 nucleotide sequence: TGCGCCAGCAGCCGAGTAGCGGGGGCTGGCACAGATACGCAGTATTTT. This translates into CASSRVAGAGTDTQYF.

A single count supports this clonotype. The conserved phenylalanine or tryptophan normally closing the CDR3 is absent here, so this likely arose from a read error. The chain has TRBV11-3 and TRBJ2-1; 10 bases agree with TRBD2. The germline V gene encodes CDR1 SGHNT and CDR2 YENEEA. The length of the CDR3 is 16 residues. The trim removed 5 bases at V and 7 bases at J, leaving 11 bases unmatched. CDR3 in amino acids: CASSPQRGGSMNEQFS. For the CDR3, the DNA is TGTGCCAGCAGCCCCCAGCGGGGGGGTAGTATGAATGAGCAGTTCTCC.

This clonotype was counted between two and nine times. The V and J genes are TRBV12-5 and TRBJ1-1; the D is unclear. CDR1 and CDR2 (germline): LGHNT, FRNRAP. Deletions cut 0 bases from V and 3 bases from J, with 2 bases between. This CDR3 is 12 amino acids long. CDR3 bases: TGTGCTAGTGGTTTGGTATACACTGAAGCTTTCTTT. This encodes CASGLVYTEAFF.

This chain joins TRBV25-1 and TRBJ2-5; the match to TRBD2 covers 12 bases. The V and J ends lost 5 bases and 0 bases, in that order; junction bases with no gene match: 7. CDR3 length: 17 amino acids. The germline CDR1 and CDR2 sequences are MGHDK and SYGVNS. CDR3 sequence reads: CASSFGLAGLYQETQYF. The CDR3 bases are TGTGCCAGCAGTTTCGGACTAGCGGGATTGTACCAAGAGACCCAGTACTTC.

CDR3 amino acids: CASSPTSGGKTQYF. CDR3 nucleotide sequence: TGTGCCAGCAGCCCCACTAGCGGGGGGAAGACCCAGTACTTC. The chain carries TRBV7-9 and TRBJ2-5; 12 bases are a match to TRBD2. The CDR3 contains 14 residues. V lost 5 bases, J lost 6 bases, and 4 bases stayed unmatched. The V gene's germline CDR1 is SEHNR and CDR2 FQNEAQ (reference sequence).

Only a few counts were recorded for this clonotype. The gene calls are TRBV5-1 and TRBJ2-5; 9 nucleotides line up with TRBD2. V shed 4 bases, J shed 4 bases, and the junction held 11 bases outside the gene matches. CDR3 length equals 16 residues. Germline V gene lookup returns CDR1 SGHRS and CDR2 YFSETQ. For the CDR3, the DNA is TGCGCCAGCAGCCGGGGCCCTAGCGGGGAAAGAGAGACCCAGTACTTC. Protein sequence: CASSRGPSGERETQYF. Drawing the rest from reference TRBV5-1 and TRBJ2-5, the complete variable domain is KAGVTQTPRYLIKTRGQQVTLSCSPISGHRSVSWYQQTPGQGLQFLFEYFSETQRNKGNFPGRFSGRQFSNSRSEMNVSTLELGDSALYLCASSRGPSGERETQYFGPGTRLLVL.

The CDR3 region has the DNA TGTGCCAGCAGCGTAGCTACGGCAGCAATACAAGAGACCCAGTACTTC. This codes for CASSVATAAIQETQYF. This chain links TRBV9 with TRBJ2-5; no definite D call. CDR1 is SGDLS, CDR2 YYNGEE, per germline. The CDR3 is made up of 16 amino acids. V was trimmed by 0 bases and J by 2 bases, leaving 14 bases between them. Full variable domain (missing parts from reference TRBV9 and TRBJ2-5): DSGVTQTPKHLITATGQRVTLRCSPRSGDLSVYWYQQSLDQGLQFLIQYYNGEERAKGNILERFSAQQFPDLHSELNLSSLELGDSALYFCASSVATAAIQETQYFGPGTRLLVL.

This clonotype has at least ten counts. The chain uses TRBV5-1 and TRBJ2-1; the match to TRBD1 covers 11 bases. The CDR3 has 15 amino acids. With V trimmed by 4 bases and J by 2 bases, 2 bases remained unmatched. CDR1 is SGHRS, CDR2 YFSETQ, per germline. The CDR3 loop is CASSGTGGTYNEQFF. CDR3 nucleotide sequence: TGCGCCAGCAGCGGGACAGGGGGGACCTACAATGAGCAGTTCTTC.

Only one count was recorded for this clonotype. The chain links TRBV7-9 to TRBJ1-1, with D possibly being TRBD1 (5 bases). The germline gives CDR1 SEHNR, CDR2 FQNEAQ (reference sequence). This CDR3 is built from 16 residues. The V gene lost 4 bases and the J gene lost 3 bases, with 18 bases spanning the gap. CDR3 nucleotide sequence: TGTGCCAGCAGCTCCCTTAGGTCATCGGGGGACACTGAAGCTTTCTTT. This encodes CASSSLRSSGDTEAFF.

This chain links TRBV30 with TRBJ2-7, with D unresolved. This CDR3 contains 11 residues. Per the germline V gene, CDR1 is GTSNPN and CDR2 is SVGIG (reference sequence). Deletions cut 1 base from V and 4 bases from J, with 5 bases between. CDR3 protein: CAWSAGYEQYF. CDR3 in DNA: TGTGCCTGGAGTGCCGGTTACGAGCAGTACTTC. The complete variable domain, with remaining parts taken from reference TRBV30 and TRBJ2-7, reads SQTIHQWPATLVQPVGSPLSLECTVEGTSNPNLYWYRQAAGRGLQLLFYSVGIGQISSEVPQNLSASRPQDRQFILSSKKLLLSDSGFYLCAWSAGYEQYFGPGTRLTVT.

The sample holds a few counts of this clonotype. The chain joins TRBV29-1 to TRBJ1-2; D call uncertain. Germline values: CDR1 SQVTM, CDR2 ANQGSEA. V was shortened by 5 bases and J by 2 bases, with 15 bases between the two germline ends. The CDR3 extends over 14 amino acids. DNA for the CDR3: TGCAGCGTTAGAGACGATATACGGAACTATGGCTACACCTTC. Translating gives CSVRDDIRNYGYTF.

The V call is TRBV15, the J call TRBJ2-1; TRBD1 aligns across 7 bases. The CDR3 loop spans 14 amino acids. Unmatched junction bases numbered 11, after V lost 5 bases and J lost 10 bases. Looked up from germline, CDR1 is LNHNV and CDR2 is YYDKDF (reference sequence). The CDR3 is CATSAGTVYREQFF. The CDR3 nucleotides are TGTGCCACCAGCGCCGGGACAGTATACAGGGAGCAGTTCTTC. Filled out from reference TRBV15 and TRBJ2-1, the complete variable domain reads DAMVIQNPRYQVTQFGKPVTLSCSQTLNHNVMYWYQQKSSQAPKLLFHYYDKDFNNEADTPDNFQSRRPNTSFCFLDIRSPGLGDTAMYLCATSAGTVYREQFFGPGTRLTVL.

The CDR3 DNA sequence: TGTGCCAGCTCACCACGAAAGACCGGGACAGGGCCCACAGATACGCAGTATTTT. Protein sequence: CASSPRKTGTGPTDTQYF. The chain links TRBV18 to TRBJ2-3; TRBD1 matches at 9 bases. This CDR3 comprises 18 residues. CDR1 is KGHSH, CDR2 LQKENI, per germline. Trimming cost V 1 base and J 2 bases; bases outside gene matches: 10.

This chain connects TRBV19 to TRBJ1-5; TRBD1 matches at 9 bases. Germline loops: CDR1 LNHDA, CDR2 SQIVND (reference sequence). The trim removed 8 bases at V and 1 base at J, leaving 3 bases unmatched. The CDR3 sequence is 14 residues long. The CDR3 nucleotides read TGTGCCAGTGCCGGGACAGGGAGCAATCAGCCCCAGCATTTT. Protein sequence: CASAGTGSNQPQHF.

The V and J genes are TRBV6-5 and TRBJ2-5; TRBD2 is a possible D gene (5 bases). CDR1 is MNHEY, CDR2 SVGAGI, per germline. CDR3 length: 15 amino acids. The V gene lost 0 bases and the J gene lost 5 bases, with 13 bases spanning the gap. The CDR3 region has the DNA TGTGCCAGCAGTTACTCGAATCGGAGAGGGGAGACCCAGTACTTC. Its translation: CASSYSNRRGETQYF.